This T cell receptor beta chain comes out of a study of T cell responses to AZD1222 COVID-19 vaccine. Findings and limits, study-wide: Clonal diversity may have been underestimated in mostly white British donors. Baseline testing showed seropositivity in only six or seven AZD1222 recipients. Spike-specific TCR breadth and depth rose after two AZD1222 doses. The study found vaccine-associated CD4 TCRs spanning spike, dominant at 160-218 and 743-854.

V lost 6 bases to trimming and J lost 6 bases, with 8 bases between them. Germline assignment: CDR1 MDHEN and CDR2 SYDVKM. CDR3 length equals 11 residues. Notes on this clone: The target antigen is unknown.

Generated by immunoSEQ multiplex PCR, the TCRdb table keeps only in-frame clones and is missing some. The table includes around 66,000 clones, approximately 90% detected once. The chain combines TRBV28 with TRBJ1-2; TRBD1 might be the D (5 bases). Sequences were derived from peripheral blood, sampled 28 days after the second dose of the MenACWY control vaccine. The clonotype was recovered from an adult who received the MenACWY meningococcal vaccine as a control. CDR3 in DNA: TGTGCCAGCAGGGACACCCATGGCTACACCTTC. It codes for CASRDTHGYTF.